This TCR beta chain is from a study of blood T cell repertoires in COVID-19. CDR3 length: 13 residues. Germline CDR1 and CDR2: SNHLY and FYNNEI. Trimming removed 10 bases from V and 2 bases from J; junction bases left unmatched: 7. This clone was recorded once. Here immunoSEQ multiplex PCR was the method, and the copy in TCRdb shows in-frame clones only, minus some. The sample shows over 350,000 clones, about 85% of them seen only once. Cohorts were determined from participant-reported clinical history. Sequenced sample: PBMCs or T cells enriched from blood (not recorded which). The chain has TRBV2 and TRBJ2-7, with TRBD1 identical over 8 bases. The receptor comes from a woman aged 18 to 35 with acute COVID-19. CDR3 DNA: TGTGCCAACGGACAGGGACGGACCTACGAGCAGTACTTC. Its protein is CANGQGRTYEQYF.